These 15 T cell receptor beta chains were sequenced from one sample in a study of T cell responses to AZD1222 COVID-19 vaccine. Assay: immunoSEQ multiplex PCR; the TCRdb copy retains only in-frame clones and omits some. Of about 86,000 clones in the sample, about 78% are singletons; the top ten hold 21%. Sample: peripheral blood, taken on day 0 of AZD1222 vaccination. Receptors originate from an adult in good health.

The rearrangement uses TRBV10-3 and TRBJ2-3; 7 bases agree with TRBD2. This CDR3 contains 16 residues. CDR1 is ENHRY and CDR2 is SYGVKD in the germline V gene. The ends lost 2 bases at V and 7 bases at J; junction bases unmatched: 12. DNA of the CDR3: TGTGCCATCAGTGAGAGGCAAGCCGGGGGAGGGAATACGCAGTATTTT. Residues: CAISERQAGGGNTQYF.

The chain has TRBV19 and TRBJ1-2, with D unclear. Deletions cut 0 bases from V and 3 bases from J, with 17 bases between. Per the germline V gene, CDR1 is LNHDA and CDR2 is SQIVND (reference sequence). The CDR3 runs to 17 residues. CDR3 DNA sequence: TGTGCCAGTAGTATAGATCCCAGAAACCTTAAGGACTATGGCTACACCTTC. Protein product: CASSIDPRNLKDYGYTF. The whole variable domain, filled in from reference TRBV19 and TRBJ1-2, reads DGGITQSPKYLFRKEGQNVTLSCEQNLNHDAMYWYRQDPGQGLRLIYYSQIVNDFQKGDIAEGYSVSREKKESFPLTVTSAQKNPTAFYLCASSIDPRNLKDYGYTFGSGTRLTVV.

J is TRBJ2-1 and V is TRBV6-2 or TRBV6-3, with TRBD1 matching 10 bases. V lost 5 bases to trimming and J lost 13 bases; unmatched junction nucleotides: 11. CDR1 and CDR2 from the germline V gene are MNHEY and SVGEGT. The CDR3 length is 14 residues. Here the CDR3 DNA reads TGTGCCAGCAGTGGGACAGGGGCGGTCGTGCCTCAGTTCTTC. It codes for CASSGTGAVVPQFF.

The chain recombines TRBV6-4 with TRBJ1-2; D remains ambiguous. The V and J ends lost 0 bases and 4 bases respectively, with 15 bases between them. The CDR3 is made up of 16 amino acids. Germline loops: CDR1 MRHNA, CDR2 SNTAGT. CDR3 protein: CASSDSRQPRPYGYTF. The CDR3, as DNA: TGTGCCAGCAGTGACTCTAGGCAGCCTAGACCCTATGGCTACACCTTC.

The chain's CDR3 is CASSPALGQGETQYF. CDR3 nucleotide sequence: TGTGCCAGCTCACCAGCTTTGGGACAGGGAGAGACCCAGTACTTC. J is TRBJ2-5 and V is TRBV18; 9 positions match TRBD1. This CDR3 is 15 amino acids long. After removal of 2 bases from V and 4 bases from J, the junction contained 5 bases not matched to a gene. Germline lookup yields CDR1 KGHSH and CDR2 LQKENI.

The J gene is TRBJ2-7, the V gene TRBV10-1, with 7 bases fitting TRBD2. The CDR3 length is 13 residues. Germline trimming cut 5 bases from V and 6 bases from J; bases unmatched to any gene: 7. Germline assignment: CDR1 WNHNN and CDR2 SYGVQD (reference sequence). The CDR3 DNA sequence: TGCGCCAGCAGTCCGGGCCCGGGGGGCGAGCAGTACTTC. It encodes CASSPGPGGEQYF.

This sequence joins TRBV27 and TRBJ1-5, with TRBD1 matching 8 bases. The CDR3 runs to 16 residues. Germline CDR1 MNHEY, CDR2 SMNVEV (reference sequence). The trim removed 3 bases at V and 9 bases at J, leaving 13 bases unmatched. In DNA, the CDR3 is TGTGCCAGCAGTTTCCCACAAGGGACAGGACTTCCGCCCCAGCATTTT. Amino acid sequence: CASSFPQGTGLPPQHF.

The J gene is TRBJ1-3, the V gene TRBV10-2; 9 bases are a match to TRBD1. CDR1 WSHSY and CDR2 SAAADI come from the germline V gene. J lost 2 bases, V lost 4 bases, and 3 bases had no gene match. The CDR3 length is 15 residues. CDR3 sequence: CASSVGTGTGNTIYF. The CDR3 DNA reads TGCGCCAGCAGTGTCGGGACAGGGACTGGAAACACCATATATTTT.

The chain joins TRBV14 to TRBJ1-6; no firm D call. CDR1 is SGHDN and CDR2 is FVKESK in the germline V gene. The CDR3 contains 15 residues. Trimming took 0 bases from V and 8 from J, leaving 11 bases between them. The CDR3 protein is CASSQEQWGYSPLHF. CDR3 sequence (DNA): TGTGCCAGCAGCCAAGAGCAGTGGGGATATTCACCCCTCCACTTT.

This clone was picked up one time. CDR3 sequence (DNA): TGTGCCATCAGTGCCGGGCGGGGGAACACTGAAGCTTTCTTT. Translated: CAISAGRGNTEAFF. The gene calls are TRBV10-3 and TRBJ1-1; D ambiguous. Germline V gene data show CDR1 as ENHRY and CDR2 as SYGVKD. Trimming took off 4 bases at V and 1 base at J, with 10 bases between the two ends. This CDR3 has 14 amino acids.

The chain combines TRBV6-5 with TRBJ1-1; unclear D gene. Trimming pared 4 bases from V and 3 bases from J, leaving 6 bases between. The CDR3 spans 12 residues. Germline CDR1 is MNHEY and CDR2 is SVGAGI. In nucleotides, the CDR3 is TGTGCCAGCAGTTCCTGGGACACTGAAGCTTTCTTT. This codes for CASSSWDTEAFF.

The CDR3 spells CAWSVGSGRAGEQYF. CDR3 in DNA: TGTGCCTGGAGTGTTGGTAGCGGGAGGGCGGGTGAGCAGTACTTC. The chain links TRBV30 to TRBJ2-7; 11 bases are a match to TRBD2. Germline CDR1 reads GTSNPN; CDR2 reads SVGIG (reference sequence). The CDR3 covers 15 residues. J lost 7 bases, V lost 0 bases, and 8 bases had no gene match. Full variable domain (missing parts from reference TRBV30 and TRBJ2-7): SQTIHQWPATLVQPVGSPLSLECTVEGTSNPNLYWYRQAAGRGLQLLFYSVGIGQISSEVPQNLSASRPQDRQFILSSKKLLLSDSGFYLCAWSVGSGRAGEQYFGPGTRLTVT.

The CDR3 DNA reads TGTGCCAGTAGTTCGGGACTAGCGGGGGCTAAATACGAGCAGTACTTC. This sequence encodes CASSSGLAGAKYEQYF. The V and J genes are TRBV19 and TRBJ2-7; 14 nucleotides match TRBD2. Germline trimming cut 5 bases from V and 4 bases from J; bases unmatched to any gene: 7. In germline, CDR1 is LNHDA, CDR2 SQIVND (reference sequence). The CDR3 spans 16 residues.

The CDR3 is CASRGVMNTEAFF. The CDR3 DNA follows: TGTGCGAGTAGGGGGGTGATGAACACTGAAGCTTTCTTT. This rearrangement joins TRBV3-1 (or the pseudogene TRBV3-2) to TRBJ1-1; D might be TRBD1 (6 bases). The CDR3 is made up of 13 amino acids. The germline CDR1 and CDR2 sequences are LGHDT and YNNKEL (reference sequence).

The V and J genes are TRBV19 and TRBJ1-6; weak D call: TRBD1 (5 bases). The germline V gene encodes CDR1 LNHDA and CDR2 SQIVND (reference sequence). V was shortened by 7 bases and J by 10 bases, with 14 bases between the two germline ends. CDR3 length equals 13 residues. The CDR3 DNA is TGTGCCAGTACCGAGTTGAGGGGCTCACCCCTCCACTTT. It yields the protein CASTELRGSPLHF.